Listed here are 2 T cell receptor beta chains from one sample, sequenced in a study of blood T cell repertoires in COVID-19 (dated by TCRdb to about 2020). Preparation of the library involved the immunoSEQ multiplex PCR assay. The table was pulled from immuneACCESS by TCRdb, which kept in-frame rearrangements only. Such tables lose some clones; where checked, under half of the loss comes from unresolved V genes, and the rest has no known cause. The sample table records 150,000 to 200,000 clones; 86% of these occur just once. The ten most abundant clones make up around 8.6% of the sample. The material sequenced was PBMCs or T cells enriched from blood (not recorded which). These receptors all come from a woman aged 30 to 39 who had recovered from COVID-19.

This sequence joins TRBV2 and TRBJ2-1; 10 bases match TRBD2. There are 14 residues in the CDR3. Germline CDR1 and CDR2: SNHLY and FYNNEI. The junction had 5 bases not matched to a gene; V was cut back by 4 bases and J by 8 bases. CDR3 loop: CASSGLAGEDEQFF. The CDR3 DNA reads as TGTGCCAGCAGTGGTCTAGCGGGAGAGGATGAGCAGTTCTTC. Based on the CDR3 plus reference TRBV2 and TRBJ2-1, the full variable domain is EPEVTQTPSHQVTQMGQEVILRCVPISNHLYFYWYRQILGQKVEFLVSFYNNEISEKSEIFDDQFSVERPDGSNFTLKIRSTKLEDSAMYFCASSGLAGEDEQFFGPGTRLTVL.

V usage is TRBV27 and J usage is TRBJ1-2, with 8 bases matching TRBD1. This CDR3 contains 19 residues. Germline V gene sequence: CDR1 MNHEY, CDR2 SMNVEV (reference sequence). Trimming cost V 3 bases and J 4 bases; bases outside gene matches: 19. The CDR3 spells CASSFWGSRTGRFGYGYTF. The DNA of the CDR3 is TGTGCCAGCAGTTTCTGGGGAAGCAGGACAGGGAGGTTCGGCTATGGCTACACCTTC.